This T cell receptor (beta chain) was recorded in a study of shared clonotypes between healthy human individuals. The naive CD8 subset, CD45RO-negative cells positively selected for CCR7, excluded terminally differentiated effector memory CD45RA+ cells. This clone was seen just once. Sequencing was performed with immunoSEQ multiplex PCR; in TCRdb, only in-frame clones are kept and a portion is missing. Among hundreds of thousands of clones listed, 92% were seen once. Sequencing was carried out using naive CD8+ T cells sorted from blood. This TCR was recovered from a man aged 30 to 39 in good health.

CDR3 residues: CASSQRRADTEAFF. For the CDR3, the DNA is TGCGCCAGCAGCCAAAGGAGGGCTGACACTGAAGCTTTCTTT. The chain is built from TRBV4-3 and TRBJ1-1; D uncertain. V lost 2 bases to trimming and J lost 3 bases, with 10 bases between them. In germline, CDR1 is LGHNA, CDR2 YSLEER. CDR3 length equals 14 residues.